Sequencing of this T cell receptor (beta chain) was carried out in a study of cytomegalovirus exposure and HLA in healthy donors. Study at large: The 130 or so validation repertoires used the same platform as the roughly 700 first-cohort repertoires (as reported by a later analysis).

Study-level findings and limits: Despite most TCR sequences being rare, some public TCRs occurred in many donors. Associated with cytomegalovirus, according to the listing, were 150 to 200 TCR beta chains.

Comments on this clone: Its antigen is unidentified.

Method: immunoSEQ multiplex PCR; TCRdb's copy keeps in-frame clones and lacks some. The sample carries 200,000 to 300,000 clones, less than 95% recorded once. V lost 5 bases to trimming and J lost 5 bases, with 13 bases between them. The CDR3 sequence is 13 residues long. CDR1 is SGHVS, CDR2 FQNEAQ, per germline. Sequencing was carried out using PBMCs. The sequence came from a woman in her twenties or thirties in good health and CMV-seronegative. This chain uses TRBV7-8 with TRBJ2-7; D is possibly TRBD1 (6 bases). The CDR3 sequence: CASSAVQGHEQYF. In DNA form, the CDR3 reads TGTGCCAGCAGCGCCGTACAGGGCCACGAGCAGTACTTC.